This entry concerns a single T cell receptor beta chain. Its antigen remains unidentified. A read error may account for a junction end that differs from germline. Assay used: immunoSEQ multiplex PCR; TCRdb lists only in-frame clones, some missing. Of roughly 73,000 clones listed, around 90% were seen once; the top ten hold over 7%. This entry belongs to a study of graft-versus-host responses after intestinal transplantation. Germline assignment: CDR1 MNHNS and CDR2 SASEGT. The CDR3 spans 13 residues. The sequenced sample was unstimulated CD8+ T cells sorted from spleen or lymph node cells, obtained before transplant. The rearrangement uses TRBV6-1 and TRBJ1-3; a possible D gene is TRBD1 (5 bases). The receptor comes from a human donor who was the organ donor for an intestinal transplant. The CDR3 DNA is TGTGCCATCACCCAGGGCCCGGGAAACGCCATATATTTT. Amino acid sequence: CAITQGPGNAIYF.